The present TCR beta chain was sequenced within a study of T cell responses to AZD1222 COVID-19 vaccine. The assay was immunoSEQ multiplex PCR, and TCRdb's table has in-frame clones only and misses some. The sample lists about 160,000 clones; about 91% were seen once. The germline gives CDR1 SEHNR, CDR2 FQNEAQ (reference sequence). This CDR3 spans 15 amino acids. Trimming took off 5 bases at V and 1 base at J, with 14 bases between the two ends. The source material was peripheral blood, sampled 28 days after the second AZD1222 dose. The source of this sequence is an adult who received the AZD1222 COVID-19 vaccine. The rearrangement links TRBV7-9 to TRBJ2-5; D possibly corresponds to TRBD2 (5 bases). CDR3 in DNA: TGTGCCAGCAGCCCGCCTGAGCGGCCCCAAGAGACCCAGTACTTC. It specifies CASSPPERPQETQYF. Full variable domain (remainder filled in from reference TRBV7-9 and TRBJ2-5): DTGVSQNPRHKITKRGQNVTFRCDPISEHNRLYWYRQTLGQGPEFLTYFQNEAQLEKSRLLSDRFSAERPKGSFSTLEIQRTEQGDSAMYLCASSPPERPQETQYFGPGTRLLVL.